The 15 T cell receptor beta chains reported below all come from one sample, sequenced in a study of cytomegalovirus exposure and HLA in healthy donors. Researchers ran the PCR with 60 Vbeta and 13 Jbeta primers. The assay was immunoSEQ multiplex PCR, and TCRdb's table has in-frame clones only and misses some. The sample contains roughly 200,000 clones, approximately 85% of which appear only once. Sequencing was performed on PBMCs. The receptors were gathered from a woman between 50 and 59 years old in good health and CMV-seronegative.

In its sample, this clone was seen a few times. This sequence joins TRBV2 and TRBJ1-1, with D possibly TRBD1 on 5 matching bases. Germline CDR1 and CDR2: SNHLY and FYNNEI. V was clipped by 6 bases and J by 0 bases, with 11 bases between them. The length of the CDR3 is 14 residues. CDR3 in amino acids: CASRMTAMNTEAFF. In DNA, the CDR3 is TGTGCCAGCAGGATGACAGCCATGAACACTGAAGCTTTCTTT.

In regard to this clone: Within the sample, other DNA sequences also encode this same CDR3. J is TRBJ2-7 and V is TRBV6-5; weak D call: TRBD1 (5 bases). With 3 bases removed from V and 0 bases from J, the gap between germline ends came to 9 bases. This CDR3 comprises 14 residues. Germline loops: CDR1 MNHEY, CDR2 SVGAGI. Here the CDR3 reads CASSYGQGSYEQYF. The DNA of the CDR3 is TGTGCCAGCAGTTATGGGCAGGGCTCCTACGAGCAGTACTTC.

The chain has TRBV11-2 and TRBJ1-3; possibly TRBD1 for D (6 bases). In germline, CDR1 is SGHAT, CDR2 FQNNGV. The CDR3 is made up of 18 amino acids. Trimming took off 1 base at V and 2 bases at J, with 18 bases between the two ends. The CDR3 DNA reads as TGTGCCAGCAGCTTAGCTCCCGAGGGGGGGAGTCCTGGAAACACCATATATTTT. It encodes CASSLAPEGGSPGNTIYF.

The gene calls are TRBV19 and TRBJ2-5; 13 bases line up with TRBD2. V dropped 4 bases and J dropped 0; count of bases not matched to a gene: 5. Germline loops: CDR1 LNHDA, CDR2 SQIVND (reference sequence). The CDR3 runs 17 residues. The CDR3 is CASSTSTSGRNQETQYF. CDR3 DNA sequence: TGTGCCAGTAGTACCTCGACTAGCGGGAGGAACCAAGAGACCCAGTACTTC.

V and J are TRBV6-1 and TRBJ2-7, with D tentatively TRBD1 (5 bases). The CDR3 loop spans 15 amino acids. CDR1 and CDR2 from the germline V gene are MNHNS and SASEGT. Trimming pared 7 bases from V and 5 bases from J, leaving 21 bases between. The CDR3 is CASIGRARFIDEQYF. CDR3 bases: TGTGCCAGCATCGGCAGGGCCCGTTTCATAGACGAGCAGTACTTC.

This clone was seen a handful of times. The V and J genes are TRBV20-1 and TRBJ1-3; no reliable D call. V was cut by 5 bases and J by 0 bases, with 2 bases left in between. From germline, CDR1 is DFQATT and CDR2 SNEGSKA (reference sequence). The CDR3 covers 11 residues. CDR3 DNA: TGCAGTGCTCGCTCTGGAAACACCATATATTTT. Its translation is CSARSGNTIYF.

This chain uses TRBV28 with TRBJ2-5; tentatively, D is TRBD1 (6 bases). The DNA end is more similar to TRBJ2-7, so the J call may be wrong. The CDR3 spans 12 residues. Looked up from germline, CDR1 is MDHEN and CDR2 is SYDVKM. The CDR3 DNA sequence: TGTGCCAGCAGACTCAACAGGGACGAGCAGTACTTC. Protein: CASRLNRDEQYF.

This clone came up a few times. The junction shows a germline mismatch at one end, possibly a read error. This chain joins TRBV4-1 and TRBJ2-7, with 11 positions matching TRBD2. CDR1 is MGHRA and CDR2 is YSYEKL in the germline V gene. The CDR3 is 15 amino acids. CDR3 protein: CASSPGTSGPYEQYF. In DNA form, the CDR3 reads TGTGCCAGCAGCCCGGGGACTAGCGGTCCCTACGAGCAGTACTTC.

The chain uses TRBV7-6 and TRBJ2-2; TRBD1 agrees at 10 bases. V lost 6 bases, J lost 6 bases, and 7 bases stayed unmatched. The germline V gene encodes CDR1 SGHVS and CDR2 FNYEAQ. The CDR3 spans 15 residues. This CDR3 is CASRRTGTGAGELFF. The CDR3 DNA reads TGTGCCAGCAGACGTACCGGGACAGGGGCCGGGGAGCTGTTTTTT.

V is TRBV28 and J is TRBJ2-3; unclear D gene. CDR1 is MDHEN and CDR2 is SYDVKM in the germline V gene. Between the trimmed V and J ends, which lost 8 bases and 1 base, there was a span of 4 bases. This CDR3 contains 11 residues. CDR3 nucleotides: TGTGCCAGCTATCGCACAGATACGCAGTATTTT. It translates to CASYRTDTQYF.

The CDR3 coding sequence is TGTGCCAGCAGCTTAGCTAGCGGGGTGAACACCGGGGAGCTGTTTTTT. Translating gives CASSLASGVNTGELFF. The chain has TRBV11-2 and TRBJ2-2, with TRBD2 matching 9 bases. V gave up 1 base and J gave up 1 base; unmatched junction bases: 1. CDR1 is SGHAT and CDR2 is FQNNGV in the germline V gene. This CDR3 is 16 amino acids long.

The chain joins TRBV28 to TRBJ1-5, with 8 bases matching TRBD1. CDR1 MDHEN and CDR2 SYDVKM come from the germline V gene. V lost 5 bases to trimming and J lost 7 bases; unmatched junction nucleotides: 7. This CDR3 region has 14 residues. The CDR3 loop reads CASSLDRGRQPQHF. CDR3 coding DNA: TGTGCCAGCAGTCTCGACAGGGGTAGGCAGCCCCAGCATTTT.

The rearrangement uses TRBV7-8 and TRBJ2-1, with 10 bases lining up with TRBD2. CDR1 SGHVS and CDR2 FQNEAQ come from the germline V gene. Trimming removed 6 bases from V and 7 bases from J; junction bases left unmatched: 12. The CDR3 extends over 16 amino acids. In nucleotides, the CDR3 is TGTGCCAGCAGTTCTTACCTAGCGGGAGTTGTGAATGAGCAGTTCTTC. Protein product: CASSSYLAGVVNEQFF.

This clone was seen a handful of times. Sequence at one end of the junction differs from germline and may be a read error. The chain recombines TRBV7-9 with TRBJ1-2; 7 nucleotides align to TRBD1. The CDR3 is 14 residues long. CDR1 and CDR2 (germline): SEHNR, FQNEAQ (reference sequence). The CDR3 protein is CSSSATGVTGGYTF. CDR3 nucleotides: TGTTCCAGCAGCGCCACAGGGGTTACGGGTGGCTACACCTTC.

The chain employs TRBV6-5 and TRBJ2-5; 9 bases fit TRBD2. The length of the CDR3 is 15 residues. J was trimmed by 4 bases and V by 2 bases; bases with no gene match: 5. The germline CDR1 and CDR2 sequences are MNHEY and SVGAGI. In DNA, the CDR3 is TGTGCCAGCAGTTACGGAAGCGGGAGGCGAGAGACCCAGTACTTC. It yields the protein CASSYGSGRRETQYF.